The source of this T cell receptor (beta chain) is a study of cytomegalovirus exposure and HLA in healthy donors. It was with 60 Vbeta and 13 Jbeta primers that the PCR ran. Profiled with immunoSEQ multiplex PCR; TCRdb holds only in-frame clones, not every one. The sample shows some 220,000 clones, more than 75% of them seen only once. Looked up from germline, CDR1 is MNHEY and CDR2 is SMNVEV (reference sequence). After removal of 6 bases from V and 6 bases from J, the junction contained 6 bases not matched to a gene. This CDR3 spans 14 amino acids. Sequencing was done on a sample of PBMCs. V is TRBV27 and J is TRBJ1-4, with TRBD1 matching 8 bases. The TCR sequence derives from a girl between 2 and 10 years old in good health and CMV-seronegative. The CDR3: CASSRQGWDEKLFF. CDR3 nucleotides: TGTGCCAGCAGCCGACAGGGGTGGGATGAAAAACTGTTTTTT.